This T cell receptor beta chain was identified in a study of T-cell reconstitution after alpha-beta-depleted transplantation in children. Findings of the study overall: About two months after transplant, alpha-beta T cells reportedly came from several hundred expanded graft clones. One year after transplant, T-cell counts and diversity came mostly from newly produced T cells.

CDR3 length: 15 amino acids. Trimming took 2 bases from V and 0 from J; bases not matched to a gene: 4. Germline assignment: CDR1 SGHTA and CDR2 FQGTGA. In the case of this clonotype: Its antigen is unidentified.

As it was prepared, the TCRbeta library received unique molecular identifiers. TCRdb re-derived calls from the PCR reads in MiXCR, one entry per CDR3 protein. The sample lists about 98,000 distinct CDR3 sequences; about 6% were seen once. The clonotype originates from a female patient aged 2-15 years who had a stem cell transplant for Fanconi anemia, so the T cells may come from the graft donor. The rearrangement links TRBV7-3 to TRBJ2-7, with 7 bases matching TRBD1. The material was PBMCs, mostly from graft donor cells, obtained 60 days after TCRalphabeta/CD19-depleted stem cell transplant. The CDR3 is CASSLVGDSSYEQYF. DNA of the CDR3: TGTGCCAGCAGCTTAGTCGGGGACAGCTCCTACGAGCAGTACTTC.